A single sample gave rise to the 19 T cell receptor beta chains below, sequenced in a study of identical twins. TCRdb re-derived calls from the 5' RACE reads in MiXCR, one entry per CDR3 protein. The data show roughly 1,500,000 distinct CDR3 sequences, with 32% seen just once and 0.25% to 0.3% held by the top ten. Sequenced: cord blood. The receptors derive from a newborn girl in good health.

The DNA for the CDR3 is TGCGCCAGCAGCTTGGAGGCAGCTCAAGAGACCCAGTACTTC. It encodes CASSLEAAQETQYF. This chain connects TRBV5-1 to TRBJ2-5; D remains unclear. The V end lost 0 bases, the J end lost 2 bases, and 8 bases lay between the germline ends. Per the germline V gene, CDR1 is SGHRS and CDR2 is YFSETQ. This CDR3 contains 14 residues.

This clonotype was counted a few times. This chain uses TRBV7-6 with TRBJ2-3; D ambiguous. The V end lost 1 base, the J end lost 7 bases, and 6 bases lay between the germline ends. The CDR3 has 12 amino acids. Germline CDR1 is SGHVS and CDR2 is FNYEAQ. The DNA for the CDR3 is TGTGCCAGCAGCTTAGAGCCTTATACGCAGTATTTT. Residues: CASSLEPYTQYF. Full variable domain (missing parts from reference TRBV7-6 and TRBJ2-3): GAGVSQSPRYKVTKRGQDVALRCDPISGHVSLYWYRQALGQGPEFLTYFNYEAQQDKSGLPNDRFSAERPEGSISTLTIQRTEQRDSAMYRCASSLEPYTQYFGPGTRLTVL.

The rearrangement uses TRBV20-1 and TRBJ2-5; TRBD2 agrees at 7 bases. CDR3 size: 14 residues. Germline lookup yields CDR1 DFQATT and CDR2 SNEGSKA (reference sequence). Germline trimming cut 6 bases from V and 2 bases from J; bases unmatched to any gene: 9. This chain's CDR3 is CSAGAGTTQETQYF. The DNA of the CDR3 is TGCAGTGCCGGGGCCGGGACTACTCAAGAGACCCAGTACTTC.

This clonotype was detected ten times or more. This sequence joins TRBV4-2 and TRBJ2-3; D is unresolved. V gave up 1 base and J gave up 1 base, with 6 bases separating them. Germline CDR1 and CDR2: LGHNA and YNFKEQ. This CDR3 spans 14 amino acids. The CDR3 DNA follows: TGTGCCAGCAGCCAAGGAGGTGGCACAGATACGCAGTATTTT. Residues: CASSQGGGTDTQYF.

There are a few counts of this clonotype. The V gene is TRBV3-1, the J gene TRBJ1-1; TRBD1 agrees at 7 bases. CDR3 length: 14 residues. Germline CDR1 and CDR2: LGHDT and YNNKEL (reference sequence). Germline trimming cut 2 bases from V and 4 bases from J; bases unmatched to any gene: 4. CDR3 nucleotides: TGTGCCAGCAGCCAACCCAGGGGGACCACTGAAGCTTTCTTT. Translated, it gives CASSQPRGTTEAFF.

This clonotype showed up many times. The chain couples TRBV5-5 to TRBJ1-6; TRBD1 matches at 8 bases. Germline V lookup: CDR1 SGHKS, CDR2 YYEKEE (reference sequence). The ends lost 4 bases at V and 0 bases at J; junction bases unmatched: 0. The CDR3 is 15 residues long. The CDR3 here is CASSGTGSYNSPLHF. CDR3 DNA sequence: TGTGCCAGCAGCGGGACAGGCTCCTATAATTCACCCCTCCACTTT.

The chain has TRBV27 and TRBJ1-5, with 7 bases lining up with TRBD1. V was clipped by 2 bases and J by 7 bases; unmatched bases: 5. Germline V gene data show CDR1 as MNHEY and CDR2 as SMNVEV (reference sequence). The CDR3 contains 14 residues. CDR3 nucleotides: TGTGCCAGCAGTTTACACAGGGGCGGACAGCCCCAGCATTTT. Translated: CASSLHRGGQPQHF.

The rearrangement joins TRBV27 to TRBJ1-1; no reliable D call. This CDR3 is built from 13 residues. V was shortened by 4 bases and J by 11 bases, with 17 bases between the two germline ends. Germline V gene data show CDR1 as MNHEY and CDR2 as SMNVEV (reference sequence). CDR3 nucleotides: TGTGCCAGCAGTTGGACTCCCAAGGACGAGGCTTTCTTT. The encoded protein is CASSWTPKDEAFF.

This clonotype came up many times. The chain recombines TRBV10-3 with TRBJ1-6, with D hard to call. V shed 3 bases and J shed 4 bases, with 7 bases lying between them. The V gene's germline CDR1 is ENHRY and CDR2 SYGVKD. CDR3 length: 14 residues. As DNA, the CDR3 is TGTGCCATCAGTGAACCTCGTTATAATTCACCCCTCCACTTT. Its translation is CAISEPRYNSPLHF.

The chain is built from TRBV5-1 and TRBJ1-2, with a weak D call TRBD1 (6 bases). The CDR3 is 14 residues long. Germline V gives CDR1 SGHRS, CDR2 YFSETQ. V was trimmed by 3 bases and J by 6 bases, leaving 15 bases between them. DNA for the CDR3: TGCGCCAGCAGCTCTCCAGGGGAGTTAAATGGCTACACCTTC. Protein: CASSSPGELNGYTF. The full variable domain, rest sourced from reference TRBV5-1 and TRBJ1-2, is KAGVTQTPRYLIKTRGQQVTLSCSPISGHRSVSWYQQTPGQGLQFLFEYFSETQRNKGNFPGRFSGRQFSNSRSEMNVSTLELGDSALYLCASSSPGELNGYTFGSGTRLTVV.

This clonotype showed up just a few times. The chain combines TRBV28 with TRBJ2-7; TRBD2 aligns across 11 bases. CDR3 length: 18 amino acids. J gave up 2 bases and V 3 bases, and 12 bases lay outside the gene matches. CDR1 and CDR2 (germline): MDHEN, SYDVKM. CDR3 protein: CASSLWTSGSLRPYEQYF. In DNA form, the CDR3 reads TGTGCCAGCAGTTTGTGGACTAGCGGGTCTCTACGACCCTACGAGCAGTACTTC. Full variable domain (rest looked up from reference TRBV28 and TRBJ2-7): DVKVTQSSRYLVKRTGEKVFLECVQDMDHENMFWYRQDPGLGLRLIYFSYDVKMKEKGDIPEGYSVSREKKERFSLILESASTNQTSMYLCASSLWTSGSLRPYEQYFGPGTRLTVT.

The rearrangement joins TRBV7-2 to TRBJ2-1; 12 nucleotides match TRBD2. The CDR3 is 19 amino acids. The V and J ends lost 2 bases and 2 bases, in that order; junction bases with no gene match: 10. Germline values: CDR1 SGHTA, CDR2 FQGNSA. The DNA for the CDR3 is TGTGCCAGCAGCTTAATAAGGCCTAGCGGGAGGGAAGCCTACAATGAGCAGTTCTTC. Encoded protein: CASSLIRPSGREAYNEQFF.

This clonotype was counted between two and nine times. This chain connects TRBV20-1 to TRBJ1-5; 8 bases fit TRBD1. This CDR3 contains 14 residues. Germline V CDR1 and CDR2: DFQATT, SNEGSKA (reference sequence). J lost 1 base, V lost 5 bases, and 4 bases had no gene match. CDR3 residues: CSASGGWSNQPQHF. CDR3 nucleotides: TGCAGTGCTTCAGGGGGCTGGAGCAATCAGCCCCAGCATTTT.

In DNA form, the CDR3 reads TGTGCCAGCAGCAAAAGGACTAGCGGGAGTAGCTCCTACGAGCAGTTCTTC. Amino acid sequence: CASSKRTSGSSSYEQFF. The V gene is TRBV7-2, the J gene TRBJ2-1; 13 bases align to TRBD2. Germline loops: CDR1 SGHTA, CDR2 FQGNSA. The CDR3 contains 17 residues. The trim removed 5 bases at V and 10 bases at J, leaving 14 bases unmatched.

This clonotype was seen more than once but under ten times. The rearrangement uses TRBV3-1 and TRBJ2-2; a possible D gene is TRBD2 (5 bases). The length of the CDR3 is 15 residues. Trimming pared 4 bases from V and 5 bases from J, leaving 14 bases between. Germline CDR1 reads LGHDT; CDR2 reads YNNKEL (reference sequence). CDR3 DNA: TGTGCCAGCAGCCCCCTCACTAGTGGAACCGGGGAGCTGTTTTTT. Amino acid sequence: CASSPLTSGTGELFF.

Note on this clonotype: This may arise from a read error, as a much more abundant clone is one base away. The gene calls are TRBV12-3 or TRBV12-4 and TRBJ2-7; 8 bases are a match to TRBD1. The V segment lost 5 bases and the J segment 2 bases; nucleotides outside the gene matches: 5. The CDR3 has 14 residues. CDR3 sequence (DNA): TGTGCCAGCAGTACCCCGGACAGGGCCTACGAGCAGTACTTC. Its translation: CASSTPDRAYEQYF.

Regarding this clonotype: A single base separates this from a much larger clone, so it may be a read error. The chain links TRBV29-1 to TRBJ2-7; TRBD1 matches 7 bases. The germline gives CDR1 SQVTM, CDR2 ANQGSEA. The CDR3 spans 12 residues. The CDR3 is CADREISYEQYF. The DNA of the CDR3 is TGCGCAGACAGGGAAATATCCTACGAGCAGTACTTC.

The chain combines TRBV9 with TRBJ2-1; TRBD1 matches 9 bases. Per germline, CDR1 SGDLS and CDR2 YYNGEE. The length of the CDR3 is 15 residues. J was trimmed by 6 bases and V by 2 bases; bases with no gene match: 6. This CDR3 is CASSVRDRALNEQFF. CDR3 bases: TGTGCCAGCAGCGTCCGGGACAGGGCCCTCAATGAGCAGTTCTTC. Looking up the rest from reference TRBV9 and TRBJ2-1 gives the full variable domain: DSGVTQTPKHLITATGQRVTLRCSPRSGDLSVYWYQQSLDQGLQFLIQYYNGEERAKGNILERFSAQQFPDLHSELNLSSLELGDSALYFCASSVRDRALNEQFFGPGTRLTVL.

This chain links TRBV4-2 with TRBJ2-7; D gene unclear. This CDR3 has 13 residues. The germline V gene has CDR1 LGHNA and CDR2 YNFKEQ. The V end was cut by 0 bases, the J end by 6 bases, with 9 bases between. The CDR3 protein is CASSQEGHAEQYF. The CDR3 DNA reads TGTGCCAGCAGCCAAGAGGGTCACGCCGAGCAGTACTTC.